Here is one T cell receptor (beta chain) with its context. The antigen is unknown. This record comes from a study of blood T cells in healthy people across ages. The overall study: Capture by template switching was about one barcoded beta molecule per two T cells.

Findings and limits, study-wide: Diversity estimates from one million T cells were considered underestimates. When set beside aged donors, long-lived donors presented more naive CD4+ cells and higher diversity.

Healthy Russian Caucasian donors spanned ages about 6 to 100 years. Through a sample-barcoded 5' primer and a J-beta primer mix, a second PCR was run for roughly 6 to 11 cycles. MiXCR, run by TCRdb on the 5' RACE reads, gives a single entry per CDR3 protein. The sample includes around 1,600,000 distinct CDR3 sequences, 35% to 45% seen only once; the top ten take about 4%. CDR1 and CDR2 (germline): MNHEY, SVGAGI. V lost 4 bases and J lost 11; bases outside the gene matches: 7. CDR3 size: 14 residues. This clonotype was sampled from a woman younger than 30 in good health. This rearrangement joins TRBV6-5 to TRBJ2-5; 13 positions agree with TRBD2. The sample was blood. The CDR3 DNA is TGTGCCAGCAGTTGGGGACTAGCGGGGCTTGAGCAGTACTTC. Amino acid sequence: CASSWGLAGLEQYF.